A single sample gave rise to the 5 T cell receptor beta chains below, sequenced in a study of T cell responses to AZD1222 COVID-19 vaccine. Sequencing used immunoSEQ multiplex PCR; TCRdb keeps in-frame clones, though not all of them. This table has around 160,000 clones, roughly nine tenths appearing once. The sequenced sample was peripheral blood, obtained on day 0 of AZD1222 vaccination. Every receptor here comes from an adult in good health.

The DNA of the CDR3 is TGTGCCAGTAGTACTATACAGGGGAGGACCTATGGCTACACCTTC. Protein sequence: CASSTIQGRTYGYTF. This sequence joins TRBV19 and TRBJ1-2, with 7 bases matching TRBD1. Trimming took 4 bases from V and 4 from J; bases not matched to a gene: 9. The CDR3 contains 15 residues. Germline values: CDR1 LNHDA, CDR2 SQIVND (reference sequence).

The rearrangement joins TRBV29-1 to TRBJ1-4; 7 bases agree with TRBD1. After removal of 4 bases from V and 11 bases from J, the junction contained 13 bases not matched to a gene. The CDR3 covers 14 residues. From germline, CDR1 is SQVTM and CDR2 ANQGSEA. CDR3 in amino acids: CSVVIQGKRDKLFF. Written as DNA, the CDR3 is TGCAGCGTTGTGATACAGGGGAAGAGGGACAAACTGTTTTTT.

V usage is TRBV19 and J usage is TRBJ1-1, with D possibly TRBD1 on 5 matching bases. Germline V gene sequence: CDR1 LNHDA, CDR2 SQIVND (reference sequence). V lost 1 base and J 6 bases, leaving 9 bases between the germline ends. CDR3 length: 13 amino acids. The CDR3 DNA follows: TGTGCCAGTAGTATAGGAACGGGGCCTGAAGCTTTCTTT. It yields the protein CASSIGTGPEAFF.

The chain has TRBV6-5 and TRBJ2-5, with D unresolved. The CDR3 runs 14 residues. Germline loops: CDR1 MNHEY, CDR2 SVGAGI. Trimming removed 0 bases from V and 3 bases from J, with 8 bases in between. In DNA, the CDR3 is TGTGCCAGCAGTTACTCTGACACCGAAGAGACCCAGTACTTC. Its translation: CASSYSDTEETQYF.

CDR3 DNA: TGCAGCGTAAAACCTGGGGTAATTGACGAGCAGTACTTC. Translated, it gives CSVKPGVIDEQYF. V is TRBV29-1 and J is TRBJ2-7; no reliable D call. The germline gives CDR1 SQVTM, CDR2 ANQGSEA. The CDR3 covers 13 residues. The V gene lost 6 bases and the J gene lost 5 bases, with 17 bases spanning the gap.